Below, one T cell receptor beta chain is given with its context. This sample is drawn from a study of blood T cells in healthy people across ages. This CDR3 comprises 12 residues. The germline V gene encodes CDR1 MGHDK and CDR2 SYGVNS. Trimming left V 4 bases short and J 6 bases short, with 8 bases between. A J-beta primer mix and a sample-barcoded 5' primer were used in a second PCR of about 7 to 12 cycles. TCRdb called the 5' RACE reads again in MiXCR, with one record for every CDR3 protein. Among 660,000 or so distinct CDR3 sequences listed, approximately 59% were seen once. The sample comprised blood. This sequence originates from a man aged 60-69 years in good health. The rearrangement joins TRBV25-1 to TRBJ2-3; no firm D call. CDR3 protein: CASSGNSDTQYF. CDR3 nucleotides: TGTGCCAGCAGTGGAAACTCGGATACGCAGTATTTT.